This entry features one T cell receptor (beta chain) sequence. Antigen: not known. MiXCR was run by TCRdb on the reads, yielding one entry per CDR3 protein. The sample has tens of thousands of distinct CDR3 sequences, over 15% seen once; the top ten hold more than 55%. This specimen comes from a study of T cell repertoires in cytomegalovirus infection. Looking at the study overall: CMV epitopes that were recently identified and HLA-C-restricted were used alongside well-studied HLA-B-restricted ones. CMV infection plus the matching HLA type was flagged by public TCR beta signatures. General study findings and limits: Clonotype analysis showed dominance of the ex vivo response by HLA-C-restricted CMV-specific TCR beta clonotypes. CMV carriers with the relevant HLA were identified by cumulative public TCR beta family frequency.

CDR1 LGHNA and CDR2 YNFKEQ come from the germline V gene. After removal of 6 bases from V and 8 bases from J, the junction contained 7 bases not matched to a gene. CDR3 size: 14 residues. The TCR was taken from a human donor in good health (CMV status not recorded). Some clones in this sample may be carry-over from other donors' samples. The rearrangement uses TRBV4-2 and TRBJ2-1; 10 positions agree with TRBD2. Here the sequenced sample was CD8+ T cells from cultured PBMCs, taken from culture after CMV antigen stimulation. CDR3 loop: CASRSSGGSDEQFF. The CDR3 coding sequence is TGTGCCAGCAGATCTAGCGGGGGAAGCGATGAGCAGTTCTTC.